This TCR beta chain is drawn from a study of regulatory T cells in long-lasting Graves disease. Study-wide context: Persistence in Graves' disease required over 5 years of antithyroid drugs plus positive TSH receptor antibodies.

Study findings and constraints: Persistent patients shared 2,741 public clonotypes among themselves. Newly diagnosed patients shared fewer, at approximately 970. Favoring TRBV28, TRBJ1-2 and TRBJ2-5 was a feature seen in persistent disease. Lower TCR diversity characterized persistent Graves' patients relative to newly diagnosed patients.

Sequencing libraries for TCR beta were prepared with iRepertoire HTBI primers and Arm-PCR of CDR3 regions. TCRdb independently ran MiXCR on the multiplex PCR reads; one entry per CDR3 protein. The sample holds roughly 300,000 distinct CDR3 sequences; 22% are singletons and the top ten take 56%. Germline values: CDR1 SGHRS, CDR2 YFSETQ. The ends were cut back, 4 bases at V and 2 bases at J, with 16 bases in the middle. The length of the CDR3 is 15 residues. This clonotype was detected many times. Its antigen is undetermined. Documented time point: persistent/refractory GD, antithyroid drugs over 5 years with positive TRAb. Researchers made the TCR library from RNA that was extracted from PBMCs.

The starting material was peripheral blood mononuclear cells (PBMCs), obtained when the disease was refractory, from a patient treated with antithyroid drugs. This TCR derives from a female donor with Graves disease. The genes are TRBV5-1 and TRBJ2-7, with D possibly called TRBD1 or TRBD2 (7 bases each). The CDR3 protein is CASSPAGQSTYEQYF. CDR3 nucleotides: TGCGCCAGCAGCCCAGCGGGACAGTCCACCTACGAGCAGTACTTC.